The table lists the clone carrying this TCR beta chain with many counts. With the read ending 3 residues before the CDR3 end, the germline J gene is used to fill in that end. Clones were sequenced by immunoSEQ multiplex PCR, and TCRdb holds only the in-frame ones, with some missing. This record lists tens of thousands of clones, none seen once only, and the top ten clones contain 1.5% to 2%. This sample is part of a study of T cell clonality in common variable immunodeficiency. Germline CDR1 is LNHDA and CDR2 is SQIVND (reference sequence). The CDR3 extends over 14 amino acids. Trimming left V 9 bases short and J 4 bases short, with 16 bases between.

The rearrangement uses TRBV19 and TRBJ1-3; D perhaps matches TRBD1 (5 bases). The specimen sequenced was peripheral blood mononuclear cells. This clonotype was obtained from a person between 18 and 75 years old in good health. The CDR3 region is CASSPGGVGNTIYF. Partial CDR3 DNA: TGTGCCAGCAGCCCCGGAGGGGTCGGAAACACC.